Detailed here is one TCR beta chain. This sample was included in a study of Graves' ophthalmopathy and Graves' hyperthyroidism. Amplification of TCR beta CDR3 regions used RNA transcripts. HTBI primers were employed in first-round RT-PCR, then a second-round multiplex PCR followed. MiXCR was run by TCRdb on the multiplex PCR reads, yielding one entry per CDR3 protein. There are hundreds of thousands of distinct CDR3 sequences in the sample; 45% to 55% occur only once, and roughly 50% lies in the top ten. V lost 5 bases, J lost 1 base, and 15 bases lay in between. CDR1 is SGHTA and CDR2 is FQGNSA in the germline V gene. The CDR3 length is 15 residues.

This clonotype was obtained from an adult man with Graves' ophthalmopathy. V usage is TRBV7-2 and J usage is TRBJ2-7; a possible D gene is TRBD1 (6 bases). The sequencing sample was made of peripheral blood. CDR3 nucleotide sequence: TGTGCCAGCAGCGCCGACAGGTCCGAATCCTACGAGCAGTACTTC. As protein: CASSADRSESYEQYF.